This entry lists 15 T cell receptor beta chains sequenced from one sample in a study of cytomegalovirus exposure and HLA in healthy donors. Use of 60 Vbeta and 13 Jbeta primers characterized the PCR. Sequencing was performed with immunoSEQ multiplex PCR; in TCRdb, only in-frame clones are kept and a portion is missing. The data contain approximately 130,000 clones, 81% of them seen just once; the ten biggest clones take up about 1.8%. Sample: PBMCs. Receptors originate from a man aged 18 to 29 in good health and CMV-seronegative.

The rearrangement uses TRBV6-1 and TRBJ1-2; 7 bases are a match to TRBD1. The junction had 12 bases not matched to a gene; V was cut back by 7 bases and J by 4 bases. The CDR3 is 15 residues long. In germline, CDR1 is MNHNS, CDR2 SASEGT. The CDR3 DNA is TGTGCCAGCATGACTCCGGGACAGCCAATCTATGGCTACACCTTC. Protein: CASMTPGQPIYGYTF.

As DNA, the CDR3 is TGTGCCAGTAGTATACTAGGGGGCGGAACCTATCAGCCCCAGCATTTT. This gives the protein CASSILGGGTYQPQHF. The chain has TRBV19 and TRBJ1-5, with 7 bases lining up with TRBD1. The germline V gene encodes CDR1 LNHDA and CDR2 SQIVND (reference sequence). The CDR3 consists of 16 residues. The V gene end was trimmed by 2 bases and the J gene end by 5 bases; junction bases not matched to a gene: 9.

This sequence joins TRBV13 and TRBJ2-2, with a tentative D call TRBD1 (5 bases). Trimming removed 5 bases at V and 5 bases at J, with 18 bases between. Germline CDR1 PRHDT, CDR2 FYEKMQ (reference sequence). The CDR3 contains 16 residues. CDR3 amino acids: CASSLRQKTSTGELFF. CDR3 DNA: TGTGCCAGCAGCCTAAGACAGAAAACCTCTACCGGGGAGCTGTTTTTT.

This chain connects TRBV6-4 to TRBJ2-3; D is ambiguous. Germline V gene data show CDR1 as MRHNA and CDR2 as SNTAGT. V lost 6 bases and J lost 0, with 7 bases in between. CDR3 length equals 13 residues. Written as DNA, the CDR3 is TGTGCCAGCAGCCTCCTAAGCACAGATACGCAGTATTTT. Protein: CASSLLSTDTQYF.

The chain employs TRBV7-2 and TRBJ2-7; no clear D. The V gene's germline CDR1 is SGHTA and CDR2 FQGNSA. V lost 3 bases and J lost 3, with 12 bases in between. This CDR3 region has 14 residues. The CDR3 sequence is CASSFEPLVYEQYF. DNA for the CDR3: TGTGCCAGCAGCTTCGAGCCGTTGGTCTACGAGCAGTACTTC. Looking up the rest from reference TRBV7-2 and TRBJ2-7 gives the full variable domain: GAGVSQSPSNKVTEKGKDVELRCDPISGHTALYWYRQSLGQGLEFLIYFQGNSAPDKSGLPSDRFSAERTGGSVSTLTIQRTQQEDSAVYLCASSFEPLVYEQYFGPGTRLTVT.

The chain joins TRBV9 to TRBJ2-7; D may be TRBD1 (5 bases). CDR3 length equals 15 residues. The germline V gene has CDR1 SGDLS and CDR2 YYNGEE. V was trimmed by 0 bases and J by 2 bases, leaving 12 bases between them. The CDR3 loop is CASSVAPGQPYEQYF. In nucleotides, the CDR3 is TGTGCCAGCAGCGTAGCACCAGGGCAACCCTACGAGCAGTACTTC.

On this clone: One junction end disagrees with the germline gene, perhaps due to a read error. The chain has TRBV4-1 and TRBJ1-2; D is uncertain. This CDR3 is built from 17 residues. Germline V gene data show CDR1 as MGHRA and CDR2 as YSYEKL. This chain's CDR3 is CASSQDQWRTDNYSYTF. The DNA of the CDR3 is TGCGCCAGCAGCCAAGATCAATGGAGGACCGATAACTATAGCTACACCTTC.

This sequence joins TRBV13 and TRBJ2-5; 7 bases align to TRBD1. The CDR3 is made up of 13 amino acids. Trimming took 5 bases from V and 2 from J; bases not matched to a gene: 2. Germline values: CDR1 PRHDT, CDR2 FYEKMQ (reference sequence). CDR3 sequence (DNA): TGTGCCAGCAGCCCGGACAGGCAAGAGACCCAGTACTTC. This codes for CASSPDRQETQYF.

The chain combines TRBV5-4 with TRBJ1-2, with a weak D call TRBD1 (5 bases). Germline V CDR1 and CDR2: SGHNT, YYREEE (reference sequence). V lost 1 base, J lost 4 bases, and 14 bases lay in between. The CDR3 spans 15 residues. For the CDR3, the DNA is TGTGCCAGCAGCTTGCTCGACAGCCCTTTCTATGGCTACACCTTC. Translating it yields CASSLLDSPFYGYTF.

This clone was counted between two and nine times. V is TRBV6-4 and J is TRBJ2-5; perhaps TRBD2 as D (6 bases). The V gene's germline CDR1 is MRHNA and CDR2 SNTAGT. The length of the CDR3 is 15 residues. Trimming took off 6 bases at V and 4 bases at J, with 18 bases between the two ends. CDR3 protein: CASSQLAGSGETQYF. The CDR3 nucleotides read TGTGCCAGCAGCCAACTAGCAGGATCGGGAGAGACCCAGTACTTC.

J is TRBJ2-2 and V is TRBV4-1, with 14 bases matching TRBD2. Germline CDR1 MGHRA, CDR2 YSYEKL. This CDR3 has 21 residues. Unmatched junction bases numbered 17, after V lost 3 bases and J lost 5 bases. CDR3 loop: CASSHEGLAGALGSKTGELFF. CDR3 bases: TGCGCCAGCAGCCATGAGGGACTAGCGGGGGCCCTCGGCAGCAAAACCGGGGAGCTGTTTTTT.

The gene calls are TRBV7-8 and TRBJ1-2; TRBD1 might be the D (6 bases). Trimming shortened V by 5 bases and J by 6 bases, and 16 bases separated the two germline ends. Per the germline V gene, CDR1 is SGHVS and CDR2 is FQNEAQ. The CDR3 covers 14 residues. The CDR3 nucleotides read TGTGCCAGCAGCAACCCCCGGGCAGGGGATGGCTACACCTTC. Its protein is CASSNPRAGDGYTF.

J is TRBJ2-2 and V is TRBV5-1; TRBD2 might be the D (7 bases). Trimming stripped 0 bases from V and 2 bases from J, with 14 bases between. Per germline, CDR1 SGHRS and CDR2 YFSETQ. The CDR3 contains 17 residues. Written as DNA, the CDR3 is TGCGCCAGCAGCTTGGAGGTCGGGGGGCGAAACACCGGGGAGCTGTTTTTT. This sequence encodes CASSLEVGGRNTGELFF.

This sequence joins TRBV18 and TRBJ2-4; perhaps TRBD1 as D (6 bases). V lost 2 bases, J lost 4 bases, and 9 bases lay in between. The CDR3 is 14 amino acids. The germline V gene has CDR1 KGHSH and CDR2 LQKENI. CDR3 region: CASSPRTVKNIQYF. CDR3 DNA sequence: TGTGCCAGCTCACCAAGGACAGTAAAAAACATTCAGTACTTC.

The rearrangement joins TRBV6-5 to TRBJ1-5; tentatively, D is TRBD1 (5 bases). Trimming removed 2 bases at V and 4 bases at J, with 6 bases between. The CDR3 contains 13 residues. The germline gives CDR1 MNHEY, CDR2 SVGAGI. CDR3 sequence (DNA): TGTGCCAGCAGTTACGGGGGGAATCAGCCCCAGCATTTT. This sequence encodes CASSYGGNQPQHF.